This T cell receptor (beta chain) was sequenced in a study of shared clonotypes between healthy human individuals. Study results and caveats: It was only blood that was sampled, and tissue repertoires likely differ.

This table comes from immunoSEQ multiplex PCR, and its TCRdb copy is limited to in-frame clones, with some not included. Of about 1 million clones in the sample, about 74% were seen once. The junction had 2 bases not matched to a gene; V was cut back by 0 bases and J by 7 bases. The length of the CDR3 is 15 residues. The germline CDR1 and CDR2 sequences are SGDLS and YYNGEE. This clone has a handful of counts. Its target is unknown. Sequenced input: memory CD4+ T cells sorted from blood. Specified subset: CD45RA-negative fraction. The gene calls are TRBV9 and TRBJ1-6; TRBD1 matches 9 bases. The receptor was derived from a man younger than 30 in good health. CDR3: CASSVGTGVNSPLHF. CDR3 coding DNA: TGTGCCAGCAGCGTAGGGACAGGGGTGAATTCACCCCTCCACTTT.